This passage covers 20 T cell receptor beta chains from one sample sequenced in a study of beta chain features in type 1 diabetes (dated by TCRdb to between 2018 and 2020). The library was prepared using the immunoSEQ multiplex PCR assay. The High Capacity cDNA Reverse Transcription Kit was used to reverse transcribe all of the isolated RNA, meaning that expressed TCRB transcripts were what got sequenced. TCRdb's version of the immuneACCESS table is confined to in-frame rearrangements and falls short of the full clone set. An unresolved V gene accounts for under half of the shortfall where checked; the remainder is of unknown origin. Within this sample are about 330,000 clones, with 9.5% to 11% of them counted one time only. Roughly 0.014% of the sample goes to the ten largest clones. Specimen: naive CD4+ T cells from blood. What the cell subset or site label conveys for this sample: true naive CD4+ T cells. The source of these receptors is a woman aged 25-40 years in good health.

This clone was observed a few times. The chain carries TRBV29-1 and TRBJ2-1, with 14 bases fitting TRBD2. The CDR3 contains 16 residues. The V gene's germline CDR1 is SQVTM and CDR2 ANQGSEA. V shed 6 bases and J 8 bases; nucleotides not matched to a gene: 12. The chain's CDR3 is CSVAHLGLAGDDEQFF. The CDR3 DNA sequence: TGCAGCGTCGCCCATTTGGGACTAGCGGGAGACGATGAGCAGTTCTTC.

This clone appeared a few times. CDR3 loop: CASSLLAAPYNEQFF. CDR3 DNA: TGTGCCAGCAGCTTGTTGGCGGCTCCCTACAATGAGCAGTTCTTC. V and J are TRBV7-3 and TRBJ2-1; D is uncertain. V lost 3 bases, J lost 2 bases, and 11 bases lay in between. Germline V lookup: CDR1 SGHTA, CDR2 FQGTGA. This CDR3 has 15 amino acids.

The chain is built from TRBV28 and TRBJ2-7; 7 nucleotides align to TRBD1. J lost 2 bases, V lost 2 bases, and 6 bases had no gene match. Germline CDR1 MDHEN, CDR2 SYDVKM. The CDR3 length is 15 residues. The CDR3 loop is CASSLGAGGTYEQYF. CDR3 bases: TGTGCCAGCAGTTTAGGGGCAGGGGGTACCTACGAGCAGTACTTC.

This chain joins TRBV6-5 and TRBJ1-1; the D gene is possibly TRBD1 (5 bases). This CDR3 has 14 residues. Germline lookup yields CDR1 MNHEY and CDR2 SVGAGI. V was cut by 8 bases and J by 5 bases, with 18 bases left in between. The CDR3 DNA is TGTGCCAGCCTTGGCGCAGGGCGTGGGACTGAAGCTTTCTTT. It specifies CASLGAGRGTEAFF.

This clone came up a few times. The V gene is TRBV9, the J gene TRBJ2-1, with TRBD2 identical over 16 bases. The germline V gene encodes CDR1 SGDLS and CDR2 YYNGEE. The CDR3 extends over 16 amino acids. The V and J ends lost 2 bases and 10 bases, in that order; junction bases with no gene match: 6. The CDR3 here is CASSVAGTSGRDEQFF. The CDR3 DNA reads as TGTGCCAGCAGCGTTGCCGGGACTAGCGGGAGGGACGAGCAGTTCTTC.

The rearrangement joins TRBV29-1 to TRBJ2-5; D call uncertain. Deletions cut 1 base from V and 4 bases from J, with 10 bases between. Looked up from germline, CDR1 is SQVTM and CDR2 is ANQGSEA. CDR3 length equals 13 residues. CDR3 sequence reads: CSVEGDILETQYF. The CDR3 coding sequence is TGCAGCGTTGAAGGAGATATCCTAGAGACCCAGTACTTC.

This clone has only a few counts. The chain carries TRBV29-1 and TRBJ1-1; no definite D call. Per germline, CDR1 SQVTM and CDR2 ANQGSEA. The CDR3 sequence is 12 residues long. Trimming left V 2 bases short and J 11 bases short, with 15 bases between. This CDR3 reads CSVEMKIRKAFF. CDR3 in DNA: TGCAGCGTTGAAATGAAGATCAGGAAGGCTTTCTTT.

J is TRBJ2-1 and V is TRBV19; TRBD2 matches at 11 bases. The junction had 6 bases not matched to a gene; V was cut back by 4 bases and J by 4 bases. CDR1 and CDR2 from the germline V gene are LNHDA and SQIVND (reference sequence). This CDR3 region has 16 residues. CDR3 loop: CASSNPGTSGYNEQFF. DNA of the CDR3: TGTGCCAGTAGTAACCCCGGGACTAGCGGATACAATGAGCAGTTCTTC.

V gene TRBV15 combines with J gene TRBJ1-5, with TRBD1 as a possible D gene (5 bases). Trimming left V 5 bases short and J 1 base short, with 24 bases between. This CDR3 region has 19 residues. The germline V gene has CDR1 LNHNV and CDR2 YYDKDF (reference sequence). The CDR3 DNA is TGTGCCACCAGCGGAAGAGCAGGGACTGGACTTAGGAGCAATCAGCCCCAGCATTTT. Protein product: CATSGRAGTGLRSNQPQHF.

This clone turned up a few times. This chain joins TRBV14 and TRBJ2-3; possibly TRBD2 for D (5 bases). Germline CDR1 and CDR2: SGHDN and FVKESK. Trimming pared 4 bases from V and 5 bases from J, leaving 13 bases between. This CDR3 has 14 amino acids. Here the CDR3 reads CASSRGLSQDTQYF. As DNA, the CDR3 is TGTGCCAGCAGCCGAGGACTCTCCCAAGATACGCAGTATTTT. Filled out from reference TRBV14 and TRBJ2-3, the complete variable domain reads EAGVTQFPSHSVIEKGQTVTLRCDPISGHDNLYWYRRVMGKEIKFLLHFVKESKQDESGMPNNRFLAERTGGTYSTLKVQPAELEDSGVYFCASSRGLSQDTQYFGPGTRLTVL.

V usage is TRBV11-2 and J usage is TRBJ2-1, with 11 bases fitting TRBD2. The length of the CDR3 is 16 residues. Germline CDR1 reads SGHAT; CDR2 reads FQNNGV. Trimming cost V 4 bases and J 9 bases; bases outside gene matches: 11. In DNA, the CDR3 is TGTGCCAGCAGCTCTCCGGGACTAGCGGACCGGAGTGAGCAGTTCTTC. The encoded protein is CASSSPGLADRSEQFF.

The rearrangement uses TRBV10-3 and TRBJ2-3, with 10 bases fitting TRBD2. J was trimmed by 3 bases and V by 3 bases; bases with no gene match: 6. This CDR3 comprises 16 residues. Germline-derived CDR1 and CDR2 are ENHRY and SYGVKD. DNA for the CDR3: TGTGCCATCAGTGACCTACTAGCGGGGTTTACAGATACGCAGTATTTT. Translation: CAISDLLAGFTDTQYF.

The chain links TRBV30 to TRBJ2-5; TRBD2 agrees at 8 bases. Germline assignment: CDR1 GTSNPN and CDR2 SVGIG (reference sequence). The junction had 7 bases not matched to a gene; V was cut back by 0 bases and J by 4 bases. The CDR3 has 15 residues. The CDR3 bases are TGTGCCTGGAGTGTACGGGGGGGCTCTCGAGAGACCCAGTACTTC. Translation gives CAWSVRGGSRETQYF.

This clone has more than one count but fewer than ten. The J gene is TRBJ2-5, the V gene TRBV28, with 8 bases identical to TRBD2. CDR1 is MDHEN, CDR2 SYDVKM, per germline. This CDR3 has 14 amino acids. V shed 3 bases, J shed 9 bases, and the junction held 9 bases outside the gene matches. The CDR3 DNA is TGTGCCAGCAGTTTTGCTGGCGGGAGGCGGGCCCAGTACTTC. The encoded protein is CASSFAGGRRAQYF.

This clone was observed a handful of times. The genes are TRBV14 and TRBJ2-2, with 10 bases aligning to TRBD2. Trimming at V came to 3 bases and at J to 3 bases, leaving 7 bases not matched to a gene. The CDR3 covers 17 residues. In germline, CDR1 is SGHDN, CDR2 FVKESK. The CDR3 here is CASSQGPSGSDTGELFF. CDR3 coding DNA: TGTGCCAGCAGCCAGGGACCTAGCGGGAGTGACACCGGGGAGCTGTTTTTT. Using reference TRBV14 and TRBJ2-2 for the parts outside the CDR3, the full variable domain is EAGVTQFPSHSVIEKGQTVTLRCDPISGHDNLYWYRRVMGKEIKFLLHFVKESKQDESGMPNNRFLAERTGGTYSTLKVQPAELEDSGVYFCASSQGPSGSDTGELFFGEGSRLTVL.

The chain is built from TRBV7-3 and TRBJ1-1; a weak D match, TRBD1 (5 bases). Germline CDR1 is SGHTA and CDR2 is FQGTGA. The CDR3 spans 13 residues. With 4 bases removed from V and 1 base from J, the gap between germline ends came to 7 bases. This chain's CDR3 is CASSYDRNTEAFF. The CDR3 nucleotides are TGTGCCAGCAGCTATGACAGGAACACTGAAGCTTTCTTT.

V is TRBV19 and J is TRBJ2-6, with TRBD1 matching 8 bases. After removal of 5 bases from V and 2 bases from J, the junction contained 8 bases not matched to a gene. This CDR3 spans 17 amino acids. CDR1 is LNHDA and CDR2 is SQIVND in the germline V gene (reference sequence). CDR3 amino acids: CASSLDRAPTGANVLTF. As DNA, the CDR3 is TGTGCCAGTAGTTTGGACAGGGCCCCAACTGGGGCCAACGTCCTGACTTTC.

This clone turned up a few times. This chain connects TRBV6-6 to TRBJ1-1; possible D gene TRBD1, 5 bases. The CDR3 has 15 residues. V shed 8 bases and J shed 3 bases, with 19 bases lying between them. Germline loops: CDR1 MNHNY, CDR2 SVGAGI (reference sequence). DNA for the CDR3: TGTGCCAGCGGACCTGGGCAGGGAGGTTACACTGAAGCTTTCTTT. It codes for CASGPGQGGYTEAFF.

The chain is built from TRBV7-9 and TRBJ1-1; 8 positions agree with TRBD1. J lost 0 bases, V lost 3 bases, and 3 bases had no gene match. The V gene's germline CDR1 is SEHNR and CDR2 FQNEAQ (reference sequence). The CDR3 has 15 residues. The CDR3 nucleotides read TGTGCCAGCAGCTTGACAGGGGCGGTGAACACTGAAGCTTTCTTT. Protein product: CASSLTGAVNTEAFF.

This clone has only a few counts. The V gene is TRBV7-2, the J gene TRBJ1-5; D not resolved. This CDR3 has 15 amino acids. V was trimmed by 1 base and J by 7 bases, leaving 14 bases between them. Per the germline V gene, CDR1 is SGHTA and CDR2 is FQGNSA. The CDR3 loop reads CASSLVGLNSQPQHF. The CDR3 nucleotides are TGTGCCAGCAGCTTAGTCGGGTTGAATAGCCAGCCCCAGCATTTT.